These T cell receptor beta chains were read from a single sample in a study of T cell repertoires in cytomegalovirus infection. One entry per CDR3 protein, called by TCRdb with MiXCR from the reads. The table has about 490,000 distinct CDR3 sequences, more than 25% seen once. Sequenced: PBMCs. These receptor sequences come from a human donor in good health (CMV status not recorded). Some clones in this sample may be carry-over from other donors' samples. The CDR3 runs from the conserved cysteine through the conserved F or W. The D gene is left open where the match is weak.

j_call: TRBJ1-2; v_call: TRBV7-8; d_call: -; cdr3_aa: CASSFSGRTYGYTF
j_call: TRBJ2-5; v_call: TRBV15; d_call: TRBD2; cdr3_aa: CATSRWSTSGRSPEQETQYF
j_call: TRBJ2-7; v_call: TRBV7-8; d_call: TRBD1; cdr3_aa: CASSPSTGVSYEQYF
j_call: TRBJ2-1; v_call: TRBV7-2; d_call: TRBD1; cdr3_aa: CASSSRTGGVRGNEQFF
j_call: TRBJ2-6; v_call: TRBV7-6; d_call: -; cdr3_aa: CASSLGSAVASGANVLTF
j_call: TRBJ2-2; v_call: TRBV7-8; d_call: -; cdr3_aa: CASSFAPLHTGELFF
j_call: TRBJ1-4; v_call: TRBV28; d_call: -; cdr3_aa: CASQGGRSNEKLFF
j_call: TRBJ2-5; v_call: TRBV12-3/TRBV12-4; d_call: -; cdr3_aa: CASVRGETQYF
j_call: TRBJ2-5; v_call: TRBV12-3/TRBV12-4; d_call: -; cdr3_aa: CASSFPGHRVQETQYF
j_call: TRBJ2-5; v_call: TRBV20-1; d_call: -; cdr3_aa: CSARDIVGQETQYF
j_call: TRBJ1-5; v_call: TRBV28; d_call: -; cdr3_aa: CASTDSGRGQPQHF
j_call: TRBJ1-1; v_call: TRBV28; d_call: -; cdr3_aa: CASSLIQVFTEAFF
j_call: TRBJ1-1; v_call: TRBV19; d_call: TRBD1; cdr3_aa: CASSIDRLNRGLNTEAFF
j_call: TRBJ2-1; v_call: TRBV7-8; d_call: TRBD2; cdr3_aa: CASSWVAGSSYNEQFF
j_call: TRBJ2-3; v_call: TRBV7-9; d_call: TRBD2; cdr3_aa: CASSPPGLAGTDTQYF
j_call: TRBJ1-1; v_call: TRBV11-2; d_call: -; cdr3_aa: CASSPRGETEAFF
j_call: TRBJ2-1; v_call: TRBV7-2; d_call: -; cdr3_aa: CASGPSFGRPQSNEQFF
j_call: TRBJ2-1; v_call: TRBV28; d_call: -; cdr3_aa: CASSLEDNEQFF
j_call: TRBJ2-3; v_call: TRBV7-2; d_call: -; cdr3_aa: CASSRWAGVADTQYF
j_call: TRBJ2-7; v_call: TRBV18; d_call: -; cdr3_aa: CASSEGPRGSYEQYF
j_call: TRBJ2-1; v_call: TRBV6-2/TRBV6-3; d_call: TRBD2; cdr3_aa: CASSFRAGRTYNEQFF
j_call: TRBJ2-7; v_call: TRBV25-1; d_call: -; cdr3_aa: CASSRQLSTYEQYF
j_call: TRBJ2-1; v_call: TRBV6-2/TRBV6-3; d_call: TRBD2; cdr3_aa: CASSKLAGVDNEQFF
j_call: TRBJ1-1; v_call: TRBV5-6; d_call: TRBD1; cdr3_aa: CASSYGQGGTEAFF
j_call: TRBJ2-7; v_call: TRBV12-3/TRBV12-4; d_call: -; cdr3_aa: CASSPDRYSYEQYF
j_call: TRBJ2-1; v_call: TRBV12-3/TRBV12-4; d_call: TRBD2; cdr3_aa: CASSLYVSVGLAGVGEQFF
j_call: TRBJ1-1; v_call: TRBV7-2; d_call: -; cdr3_aa: CASSFGISGTEAFF
j_call: TRBJ2-4; v_call: TRBV7-9; d_call: -; cdr3_aa: CASSFNSLIQYF
j_call: TRBJ1-5; v_call: TRBV7-2; d_call: -; cdr3_aa: CASSLVGGAVNQPQHF
j_call: TRBJ2-1; v_call: TRBV10-3; d_call: -; cdr3_aa: CAISEFDTGLQVNEQFF
j_call: TRBJ2-1; v_call: TRBV15; d_call: TRBD2; cdr3_aa: CATSTRTSGDNEQFF
j_call: TRBJ2-1; v_call: TRBV6-2/TRBV6-3; d_call: -; cdr3_aa: CASSFQGQGEQFF
j_call: TRBJ1-3; v_call: TRBV11-2; d_call: -; cdr3_aa: CASSPPGAGNTIYF
j_call: TRBJ2-1; v_call: TRBV7-2; d_call: TRBD2; cdr3_aa: CASSLREGPYNEQFF
j_call: TRBJ1-5; v_call: TRBV5-4; d_call: -; cdr3_aa: CASSRGQGDQPQHF
j_call: TRBJ2-1; v_call: TRBV19; d_call: TRBD2; cdr3_aa: CASSLRLAGGGNEQFF
j_call: TRBJ1-2; v_call: TRBV7-9; d_call: TRBD1; cdr3_aa: CASSLKPGQGVGYTF
j_call: TRBJ2-7; v_call: TRBV29-1; d_call: -; cdr3_aa: CSVVPRESTYEQYF
j_call: TRBJ2-1; v_call: TRBV19; d_call: TRBD2; cdr3_aa: CASSNPASGRAIHEQFF
j_call: TRBJ1-5; v_call: TRBV7-2; d_call: TRBD1; cdr3_aa: CASSFGDRGGNQPQHF
j_call: TRBJ2-3; v_call: TRBV7-2; d_call: -; cdr3_aa: CASSTITVDTQYF
j_call: TRBJ1-2; v_call: TRBV11-2; d_call: -; cdr3_aa: CASSSRRTRGDYGYTF
j_call: TRBJ2-1; v_call: TRBV20-1; d_call: TRBD1; cdr3_aa: CSAPGTVYNEQFF
j_call: TRBJ2-2; v_call: TRBV5-1; d_call: TRBD2; cdr3_aa: CASYRLAGVPGELFF